This T cell receptor (beta chain) was observed in a study of radiotherapy plus CTLA-4 blockade in lung cancer. With 0 bases removed from V and 8 bases from J, the gap between germline ends came to 14 bases. This CDR3 has 15 residues. Germline CDR1 reads GTSNPN; CDR2 reads SVGIG (reference sequence). Using immunoSEQ multiplex PCR, the repertoire was profiled, and TCRdb retains in-frame clones only, with some absent. The repertoire includes about 41,000 clones, approximately 76% of them detected once, and approximately 8.3% sits in the top ten. The study gave focal radiation plus ipilimumab CTLA-4 blockade to patients with chemo-refractory metastatic non-small-cell lung cancer. Points on this clone: The antigen remains unidentified.

Overall study findings and caveats: An expansion of tumor-derived TCR clones occurred in blood after radiotherapy plus ipilimumab.

The specimen was peripheral blood, collected from a patient treated with radiotherapy plus ipilimumab. The TCR was taken from a human donor with non-small cell lung cancer who had stable disease on radiotherapy plus ipilimumab. V gene TRBV30 combines with J gene TRBJ1-6; D perhaps matches TRBD1 (5 bases). CDR3 sequence: CAWSVRSGAYSPLHF. The CDR3, as DNA: TGTGCCTGGAGTGTACGTAGCGGGGCCTATTCACCCCTCCACTTT. Together with reference TRBV30 and TRBJ1-6, the CDR3 gives the full variable domain: SQTIHQWPATLVQPVGSPLSLECTVEGTSNPNLYWYRQAAGRGLQLLFYSVGIGQISSEVPQNLSASRPQDRQFILSSKKLLLSDSGFYLCAWSVRSGAYSPLHFGNGTRLTVT.